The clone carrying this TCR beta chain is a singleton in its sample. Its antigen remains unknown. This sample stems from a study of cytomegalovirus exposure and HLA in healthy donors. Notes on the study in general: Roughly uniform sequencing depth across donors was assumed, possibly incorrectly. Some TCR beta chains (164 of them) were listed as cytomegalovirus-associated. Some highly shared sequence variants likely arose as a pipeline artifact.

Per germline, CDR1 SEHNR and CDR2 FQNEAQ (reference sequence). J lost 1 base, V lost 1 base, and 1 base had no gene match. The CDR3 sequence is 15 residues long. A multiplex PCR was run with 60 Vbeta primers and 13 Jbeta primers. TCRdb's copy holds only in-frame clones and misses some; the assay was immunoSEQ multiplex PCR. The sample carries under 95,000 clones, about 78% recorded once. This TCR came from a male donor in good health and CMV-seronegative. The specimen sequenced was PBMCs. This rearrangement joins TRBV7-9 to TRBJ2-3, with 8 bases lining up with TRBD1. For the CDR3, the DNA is TGTGCCAGCAGCTTAGAGGGACAGGGCACAGATACGCAGTATTTT. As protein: CASSLEGQGTDTQYF.